This TCR beta chain was recorded in a study of T cell changes during pregnancy in multiple sclerosis. V gave up 4 bases and J gave up 5 bases; unmatched junction bases: 9. The CDR3 has 16 amino acids. From germline, CDR1 is SEHNR and CDR2 FQNEAQ (reference sequence). Clones were sequenced by immunoSEQ multiplex PCR, and TCRdb holds only the in-frame ones, with some missing. The sample records some 70,000 clones, 90% being singletons. V gene TRBV7-9 combines with J gene TRBJ2-3, with 10 bases that match TRBD2. The sequencing used peripheral blood, collected in the third trimester of pregnancy. The clonotype originates from a female donor with multiple sclerosis, enrolled in a pregnancy study. CDR3 sequence: CASSSLAGAFVDTQYF. For the CDR3, the DNA is TGTGCCAGCAGCTCCCTAGCGGGAGCATTCGTAGATACGCAGTATTTT.